These 29 T cell receptor beta chains came from one sample sequenced in a study of blood T cell repertoires in COVID-19. Clones were read by immunoSEQ multiplex PCR, and TCRdb kept only the in-frame ones, dropping some. The table includes some 160,000 clones, 80% detected once. Sequences were obtained from peripheral blood. All receptors come from a woman aged 45-60 years with acute or convalescent COVID-19.

This clone was counted a single time. This chain uses TRBV4-1 with TRBJ2-7; D possibly corresponds to TRBD2 (6 bases). The germline V gene has CDR1 MGHRA and CDR2 YSYEKL. The CDR3 spans 17 residues. Trimming took 1 base from V and 2 from J, leaving 18 bases between them. The CDR3 protein is CASSQGGLQEGPYEQYF. The CDR3, as DNA: TGCGCCAGCAGCCAAGGGGGACTTCAGGAGGGGCCCTACGAGCAGTACTTC.

J is TRBJ2-5 and V is TRBV27; 12 positions agree with TRBD2. Per germline, CDR1 MNHEY and CDR2 SMNVEV (reference sequence). V lost 3 bases and J lost 4; bases outside the gene matches: 6. The CDR3 has 16 amino acids. This chain's CDR3 is CASSFSSGGAVETQYF. CDR3 nucleotides: TGTGCCAGCAGTTTCTCTAGCGGGGGGGCCGTAGAGACCCAGTACTTC.

The rearrangement uses TRBV11-3 and TRBJ2-1; 11 bases are a match to TRBD1. Trimming at V came to 5 bases and at J to 6 bases, leaving 6 bases not matched to a gene. Germline CDR1 SGHNT, CDR2 YENEEA. This CDR3 has 15 amino acids. CDR3 in DNA: TGTGCCAGCAGCATTGGACAGGGGGCATTCAATGAGCAGTTCTTC. As protein: CASSIGQGAFNEQFF.

This clone has just one count. This rearrangement joins TRBV18 to TRBJ1-1, with TRBD1 identical over 8 bases. The CDR3 consists of 13 residues. V dropped 6 bases and J dropped 3; count of bases not matched to a gene: 3. Looked up from germline, CDR1 is KGHSH and CDR2 is LQKENI. The CDR3 reads CASSGQDDTEAFF. The CDR3 DNA sequence: TGTGCCAGCTCGGGACAGGATGACACTGAAGCTTTCTTT. The whole variable domain, filled in from reference TRBV18 and TRBJ1-1, reads NAGVMQNPRHLVRRRGQEARLRCSPMKGHSHVYWYRQLPEEGLKFMVYLQKENIIDESGMPKERFSAEFPKEGPSILRIQQVVRGDSAAYFCASSGQDDTEAFFGQGTRLTVV.

The J gene is TRBJ1-2, the V gene TRBV19; 8 bases match TRBD1. The CDR3 loop spans 14 amino acids. V shed 5 bases, J shed 4 bases, and the junction held 6 bases outside the gene matches. Germline V gene lookup returns CDR1 LNHDA and CDR2 SQIVND (reference sequence). For the CDR3, the DNA is TGTGCCAGTAGTCCCGGGACAGGTGCCTATGGCTACACCTTC. It translates to CASSPGTGAYGYTF.

The chain is built from TRBV5-6 and TRBJ2-7; 9 bases are shared with TRBD2. Germline V CDR1 and CDR2: SGHDT, YYEEEE. The CDR3 covers 14 residues. Germline trimming cut 5 bases from V and 3 bases from J; bases unmatched to any gene: 6. The CDR3: CASREAGGYYEQYF. CDR3 nucleotide sequence: TGTGCCAGCAGAGAAGCGGGGGGATACTACGAGCAGTACTTC.

V and J are TRBV27 and TRBJ2-3; 13 nucleotides agree with TRBD2. The CDR3 runs 17 residues. Germline-derived CDR1 and CDR2 are MNHEY and SMNVEV (reference sequence). The V segment lost 6 bases and the J segment 2 bases; nucleotides outside the gene matches: 8. CDR3 amino acids: CASRRDGTSGITDTQYF. The CDR3, as DNA: TGTGCCAGCAGACGAGATGGGACTAGCGGGATCACAGATACGCAGTATTTT.

V is TRBV18 and J is TRBJ1-1; TRBD1 matches 9 bases. The CDR3 runs 14 residues. V gave up 6 bases and J gave up 5 bases; unmatched junction bases: 7. Germline V gene sequence: CDR1 KGHSH, CDR2 LQKENI. CDR3 sequence: CASSPGQGETEAFF. The DNA of the CDR3 is TGTGCCAGCTCTCCGGGACAGGGTGAGACTGAAGCTTTCTTT.

The rearrangement links TRBV24-1 to TRBJ1-4; 7 bases are a match to TRBD1. The ends lost 4 bases at V and 7 bases at J; junction bases unmatched: 5. Germline V gene lookup returns CDR1 KGHDR and CDR2 SFDVKD. The CDR3 totals 14 residues. The CDR3 DNA follows: TGTGCCACCAGTGACCCCGGGACAGTTGAAAAACTGTTTTTT. Amino acid sequence: CATSDPGTVEKLFF.

In DNA, the CDR3 is TGTGCCAGCAGTTACCCGACAGCTGGAGCTTTCTTT. Translation: CASSYPTAGAFF. This rearrangement joins TRBV6-2 or TRBV6-3 to TRBJ1-1; D possibly corresponds to TRBD1 (5 bases). The V end lost 2 bases, the J end lost 10 bases, and 11 bases lay between the germline ends. CDR3 size: 12 residues. The germline gives CDR1 MNHEY, CDR2 SVGEGT.

The chain combines TRBV27 with TRBJ2-7, with TRBD1 matching over 11 bases. Germline assignment: CDR1 MNHEY and CDR2 SMNVEV (reference sequence). The V segment lost 6 bases and the J segment 6 bases; nucleotides outside the gene matches: 13. The CDR3 spans 16 residues. The CDR3 DNA sequence: TGTGCCAGCAGCTCCCCAACCGGGACAGGGGGGATCGAGCAGTACTTC. Translated, it gives CASSSPTGTGGIEQYF.

This clone turned up a few times. The V call is TRBV7-8, the J call TRBJ2-7; D is possibly TRBD1 (5 bases). Germline V gene lookup returns CDR1 SGHVS and CDR2 FQNEAQ. CDR3 length: 15 amino acids. V lost 0 bases and J lost 3, with 12 bases in between. The CDR3 coding sequence is TGTGCCAGCAGCTTAGCGGTAGGGGAAGACTACGAGCAGTACTTC. Protein: CASSLAVGEDYEQYF.

The chain combines TRBV7-6 with TRBJ1-3, with no clear D. Trimming removed 1 base at V and 0 bases at J, with 7 bases between. The CDR3 is 15 residues long. From germline, CDR1 is SGHVS and CDR2 FNYEAQ. The chain's CDR3 is CASSLGYGSGNTIYF. Written as DNA, the CDR3 is TGTGCCAGCAGCTTAGGGTACGGCTCTGGAAACACCATATATTTT.

For this clone: Given a much more abundant clone one base away, this may be a read error. V and J are TRBV5-5 and TRBJ1-2, with 12 bases matching TRBD1. V trimming: 0 bases; J trimming: 7 bases; junction bases outside the gene matches: 1. Looked up from germline, CDR1 is SGHKS and CDR2 is YYEKEE (reference sequence). This CDR3 has 14 amino acids. The CDR3 loop reads CASSLEGQGAGYTF. In DNA form, the CDR3 reads TGTGCCAGCAGCTTGGAGGGACAGGGGGCTGGCTACACCTTC.

V and J are TRBV4-2 and TRBJ2-2; D is uncertain. The CDR3 has 14 residues. Germline CDR1 is LGHNA and CDR2 is YNFKEQ. Deletions cut 0 bases from V and 7 bases from J, with 9 bases between. CDR3 protein: CASSQDFEVGELFF. Written as DNA, the CDR3 is TGTGCCAGCAGCCAAGATTTCGAGGTCGGGGAGCTGTTTTTT.

The CDR3 DNA sequence: TGCAGCGTCGAGGGTGGCTACACCTTC. Protein sequence: CSVEGGYTF. This chain connects TRBV29-1 to TRBJ1-2; no clear D gene. Germline V gives CDR1 SQVTM, CDR2 ANQGSEA. The CDR3 loop spans 9 amino acids. V was cut by 6 bases and J by 7 bases, with 6 bases left in between.

This sequence joins TRBV5-1 and TRBJ1-5; D is uncertain. The CDR3 runs 15 residues. CDR1 SGHRS and CDR2 YFSETQ come from the germline V gene. V lost 5 bases and J 8 bases, leaving 20 bases between the germline ends. The CDR3 DNA reads TGCGCCAGCAGGGCGGACTCGGCGGACTGGGAGCCCCAGCATTTT. Its translation is CASRADSADWEPQHF.

The J gene is TRBJ1-4, the V gene TRBV7-8; TRBD1 aligns across 9 bases. CDR3 length: 14 amino acids. V shed 5 bases and J 4 bases; nucleotides not matched to a gene: 2. Germline CDR1 reads SGHVS; CDR2 reads FQNEAQ. Here the CDR3 reads CASSTGQGNEKLFF. CDR3 bases: TGTGCCAGCAGCACGGGACAGGGTAATGAAAAACTGTTTTTT.

The CDR3 coding sequence is TGTGCCAGCAGTTACGGGCAGGGCTCCTACAATGAGCAGTTCTTC. Its protein is CASSYGQGSYNEQFF. This chain joins TRBV6-2 or TRBV6-3 and TRBJ2-1; maybe TRBD1 (5 bases). With 2 bases removed from V and 0 bases from J, the gap between germline ends came to 8 bases. The CDR3 is made up of 15 amino acids. Germline V gene sequence: CDR1 MNHEY, CDR2 SVGEGT.

The chain couples TRBV3-1 (or the pseudogene TRBV3-2) to TRBJ1-1; no firm D call. With 4 bases removed from V and 5 bases from J, the gap between germline ends came to 8 bases. The germline V gene encodes CDR1 LGHDT and CDR2 YNNKEL (reference sequence). The CDR3 consists of 12 residues. CDR3 sequence reads: CASSLEGTEAFF. The CDR3 bases are TGTGCCAGCAGCCTCGAGGGTACTGAAGCTTTCTTT.

The chain recombines TRBV11-2 with TRBJ1-5; D is perhaps TRBD1 (5 bases). Trimming shortened V by 1 base and J by 6 bases, and 10 bases separated the two germline ends. Germline V gene sequence: CDR1 SGHAT, CDR2 FQNNGV. The CDR3 runs 14 residues. In DNA form, the CDR3 reads TGTGCCAGCAGCTTAGCCCCCGGGGGTCAGCCCCAGCATTTT. This gives the protein CASSLAPGGQPQHF.

The table lists this clone with a count of one. This chain connects TRBV19 to TRBJ2-2; no clear D. With 9 bases removed from V and 1 base from J, the gap between germline ends came to 15 bases. The CDR3 consists of 15 residues. Germline assignment: CDR1 LNHDA and CDR2 SQIVND (reference sequence). Here the CDR3 reads CASTPRRLNTGELFF. CDR3 in DNA: TGTGCCAGCACCCCCCGCAGGCTGAACACCGGGGAGCTGTTTTTT.

The genes are TRBV5-1 and TRBJ2-2; TRBD1 matches 7 bases. Germline CDR1 and CDR2: SGHRS and YFSETQ. J lost 2 bases, V lost 3 bases, and 7 bases had no gene match. CDR3 length equals 16 residues. The CDR3 loop is CASSSPGQYNTGELFF. As DNA, the CDR3 is TGCGCCAGCAGCTCCCCGGGACAGTACAACACCGGGGAGCTGTTTTTT. Full variable domain (missing parts from reference TRBV5-1 and TRBJ2-2): KAGVTQTPRYLIKTRGQQVTLSCSPISGHRSVSWYQQTPGQGLQFLFEYFSETQRNKGNFPGRFSGRQFSNSRSEMNVSTLELGDSALYLCASSSPGQYNTGELFFGEGSRLTVL.

This chain joins TRBV6-5 and TRBJ1-4; D is unclear. The CDR3 has 14 amino acids. Trimming left V 9 bases short and J 4 bases short, with 15 bases between. CDR1 MNHEY and CDR2 SVGAGI come from the germline V gene. The CDR3 sequence: CASGRGLGNEKLFF. In nucleotides, the CDR3 is TGTGCCAGTGGGCGGGGATTGGGTAATGAAAAACTGTTTTTT.

The CDR3 DNA sequence: TGTGCCAGTTCCCGTAACAGATTGGACACTGAAGCTTTCTTT. This sequence encodes CASSRNRLDTEAFF. This chain connects TRBV6-5 to TRBJ1-1; D gene unclear. V lost 9 bases and J lost 3, with 17 bases in between. The CDR3 length is 14 residues. Germline V gene lookup returns CDR1 MNHEY and CDR2 SVGAGI.

The chain recombines TRBV7-9 with TRBJ1-3, with D unresolved. The CDR3 consists of 17 residues. Per germline, CDR1 SEHNR and CDR2 FQNEAQ (reference sequence). V was trimmed by 8 bases and J by 4 bases, leaving 24 bases between them. CDR3 coding DNA: TGTGCCAGCGGGCCGGCGCTATTGGGTTTATCGGGAAACACCATATATTTT. Its protein product is CASGPALLGLSGNTIYF.

Of note for this clone: The junction does not match germline at one end; this may be a read error. The rearrangement uses TRBV12-3 or TRBV12-4 and TRBJ1-5; the D gene is possibly TRBD1 (6 bases). The CDR3 has 13 residues. The CDR3 DNA follows: TGTGCCAGCAGTTTAAATGTTGGTCAGGGGCTGGGATTT. Encoded protein: CASSLNVGQGLGF.

This clone was recorded a few times. This chain links TRBV5-5 with TRBJ2-7; the D gene is possibly TRBD1 (5 bases). Between the trimmed V and J ends, which lost 2 bases and 6 bases, there was a span of 12 bases. Germline V CDR1 and CDR2: SGHKS, YYEKEE (reference sequence). The CDR3 covers 13 residues. CDR3: CASSFGQLVEQYF. CDR3 in DNA: TGTGCCAGCAGCTTCGGACAATTAGTCGAGCAGTACTTC.

J is TRBJ1-1 and V is TRBV6-2 or TRBV6-3; D is uncertain. With 4 bases removed from V and 5 bases from J, the gap between germline ends came to 11 bases. Germline loops: CDR1 MNHEY, CDR2 SVGEGT. This CDR3 comprises 13 residues. DNA for the CDR3: TGTGCCAGCAGTTGGAGCGGGAAAACTGAAGCTTTCTTT. It codes for CASSWSGKTEAFF.